This TCR beta chain stems from a study of blood T cell repertoires in COVID-19. This CDR3 spans 17 amino acids. With V trimmed by 2 bases and J by 2 bases, 11 bases remained unmatched. Germline assignment: CDR1 SGHNT and CDR2 YYREEE (reference sequence). TCRdb's copy holds only in-frame clones and misses some; the assay was immunoSEQ multiplex PCR. The data hold fewer than 300,000 clones, with 70% to 90% observed a single time. Seattle patients were enrolled during active infection and followed longitudinally. The sample holds one count of this clone. The gene calls are TRBV5-4 and TRBJ2-7; the match to TRBD2 covers 9 bases. The source of this sequence is a woman aged 50 to 65 with COVID-19, enrolled during active disease. The source material was peripheral blood. CDR3 sequence reads: CASSFWVGSGRTYEQYF. In DNA, the CDR3 is TGTGCCAGCAGCTTCTGGGTGGGTAGCGGGAGAACCTACGAGCAGTACTTC.